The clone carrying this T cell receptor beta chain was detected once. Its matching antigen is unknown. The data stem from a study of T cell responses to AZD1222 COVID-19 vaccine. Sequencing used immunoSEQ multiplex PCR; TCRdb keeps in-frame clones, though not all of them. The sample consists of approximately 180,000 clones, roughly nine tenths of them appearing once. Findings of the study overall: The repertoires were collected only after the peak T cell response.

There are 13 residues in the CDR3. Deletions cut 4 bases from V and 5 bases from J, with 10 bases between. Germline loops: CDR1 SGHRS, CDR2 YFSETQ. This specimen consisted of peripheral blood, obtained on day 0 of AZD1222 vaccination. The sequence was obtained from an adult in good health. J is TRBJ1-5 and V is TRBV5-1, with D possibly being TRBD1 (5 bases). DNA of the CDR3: TGCGCCAGCAGCGAGGAGGGGTATCAGCCCCAGCATTTT. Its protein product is CASSEEGYQPQHF. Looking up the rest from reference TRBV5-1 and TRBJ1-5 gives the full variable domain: KAGVTQTPRYLIKTRGQQVTLSCSPISGHRSVSWYQQTPGQGLQFLFEYFSETQRNKGNFPGRFSGRQFSNSRSEMNVSTLELGDSALYLCASSEEGYQPQHFGDGTRLSIL.